This T cell receptor (beta chain) was sequenced for a study of blood T cell repertoires in COVID-19. Study summary: Collection of acute and convalescent COVID-19 samples took place in the United States, Italy and Spain. Nucleic acid was either cDNA or gDNA, and it came from T cells, B-cell-depleted T cells, or PBMCs.

Per the study methods: By means of reference gene primer amplification, nucleated cell counts were estimated. Some clones are missing from TCRdb's copy, which holds only in-frame ones; the method was immunoSEQ multiplex PCR. V and J calls and clone size are those listed in that table; D and trimming were worked out from the DNA. The profile shows 95,000 to 150,000 clones, 86% of them singletons. This CDR3 region has 15 residues. V shed 5 bases and J 5 bases; nucleotides not matched to a gene: 7. Germline V gene lookup returns CDR1 LNHDA and CDR2 SQIVND (reference sequence). The chain is built from TRBV19 and TRBJ2-5; 11 bases match TRBD1. The sequence came from a human donor in a cohort sampled during active COVID-19. The sample consisted of peripheral blood. DNA for the CDR3: TGTGCCAGTAGTCGGGACAGGGGGTTTGGGGAGACCCAGTACTTC. It specifies CASSRDRGFGETQYF.